These 20 T cell receptor beta chains originate from one sample sequenced in a study of T cells after yellow fever vaccination. MiXCR, run by TCRdb on the 5' RACE reads, gives a single entry per CDR3 protein. The sample carries about 350,000 distinct CDR3 sequences, 9.5% to 13% recorded once. The sample was PBMCs, taken on the day of the first yellow fever vaccination. The source of these receptors is a man younger than 35 who received the YFV17D yellow fever vaccine.

This chain joins TRBV12-3 or TRBV12-4 and TRBJ2-3, with 9 bases identical to TRBD2. CDR3 length equals 16 residues. V trimming: 4 bases; J trimming: 0 bases; junction bases outside the gene matches: 5. The CDR3 spells CASSSTTSGSTDTQYF. CDR3 coding DNA: TGTGCCAGCAGTTCAACGACTAGCGGTAGCACAGATACGCAGTATTTT.

This clonotype was seen only a few times. The chain couples TRBV12-3 or TRBV12-4 to TRBJ1-1; the D gene is possibly TRBD1 (6 bases). Trimming cost V 5 bases and J 1 base, with 14 bases left between them. CDR3 length: 15 residues. CDR3: CASSGQLGANTEAFF. CDR3 nucleotide sequence: TGTGCCAGCAGTGGACAGCTTGGAGCGAACACTGAAGCTTTCTTT.

This clonotype showed up just a few times. The chain carries TRBV7-9 and TRBJ2-5; D possibly matches TRBD1 or TRBD2 (5 bases each). Trimming took 5 bases from V and 2 from J, leaving 15 bases between them. Germline V lookup: CDR1 SEHNR, CDR2 FQNEAQ (reference sequence). The length of the CDR3 is 15 residues. In DNA, the CDR3 is TGTGCCAGCAGCCCCGGGACGGCGGCACAAGAGACCCAGTACTTC. It is translated as CASSPGTAAQETQYF.

V usage is TRBV4-1 and J usage is TRBJ1-1; no clear D. The germline gives CDR1 MGHRA, CDR2 YSYEKL. V was pared by 0 bases and J by 1 base, with 18 bases between. CDR3 length: 18 residues. The CDR3 reads CASSQDPVTVTQNTEAFF. CDR3 in DNA: TGCGCCAGCAGCCAAGACCCCGTTACGGTCACCCAGAACACTGAAGCTTTCTTT.

This clonotype was found a few times. The rearrangement links TRBV5-1 to TRBJ2-1, with 7 bases matching TRBD2. V was clipped by 5 bases and J by 4 bases; unmatched bases: 9. The germline gives CDR1 SGHRS, CDR2 YFSETQ. The CDR3 is 15 residues long. The CDR3 coding sequence is TGCGCCAGCAGTTCATCCGGGACTACTTACAATGAGCAGTTCTTC. Amino acid sequence: CASSSSGTTYNEQFF.

This clonotype was counted many times. This rearrangement joins TRBV14 to TRBJ2-1; D remains unclear. The ends were cut back, 2 bases at V and 5 bases at J, with 4 bases in the middle. The CDR3 is 12 residues long. CDR1 is SGHDN and CDR2 is FVKESK in the germline V gene. This chain's CDR3 is CASSQPHNEQFF. The CDR3 DNA reads TGTGCCAGCAGCCAACCCCACAATGAGCAGTTCTTC.

The rearrangement joins TRBV4-3 to TRBJ2-1, with D tentatively TRBD1 (6 bases). Per germline, CDR1 LGHNA and CDR2 YSLEER. V lost 6 bases and J 4 bases, leaving 10 bases between the germline ends. CDR3 size: 13 residues. For the CDR3, the DNA is TGCGCCAGCAGACTCACAGGGTACAATGAGCAGTTCTTC. It yields the protein CASRLTGYNEQFF.

This clonotype was counted a few times. The chain recombines TRBV30 with TRBJ2-3, with D hard to call. This CDR3 has 13 residues. V shed 6 bases and J shed 2 bases, with 12 bases lying between them. The V gene's germline CDR1 is GTSNPN and CDR2 SVGIG (reference sequence). As DNA, the CDR3 is TGTGCCTGCGCAGGTCTCAACACAGATACGCAGTATTTT. It codes for CACAGLNTDTQYF.

The V call is TRBV7-6, the J call TRBJ2-5; 8 bases are shared with TRBD2. In germline, CDR1 is SGHVS, CDR2 FNYEAQ. The V and J ends lost 1 base and 4 bases, in that order; junction bases with no gene match: 5. The CDR3 contains 15 residues. The CDR3 spells CASSLVHSGAETQYF. CDR3 sequence (DNA): TGTGCCAGCAGCTTAGTGCATAGCGGGGCAGAGACCCAGTACTTC.

This clonotype came up many times. The chain couples TRBV5-1 to TRBJ2-2; the match to TRBD1 covers 10 bases. CDR3 length: 16 amino acids. With 4 bases clipped from V and 5 bases from J, the junction kept 8 bases outside the gene matches. Per the germline V gene, CDR1 is SGHRS and CDR2 is YFSETQ. CDR3 protein: CASSLTGGDNTGELFF. In nucleotides, the CDR3 is TGCGCCAGCAGCCTGACAGGGGGCGACAATACCGGGGAGCTGTTTTTT. Looking up the rest from reference TRBV5-1 and TRBJ2-2 gives the full variable domain: KAGVTQTPRYLIKTRGQQVTLSCSPISGHRSVSWYQQTPGQGLQFLFEYFSETQRNKGNFPGRFSGRQFSNSRSEMNVSTLELGDSALYLCASSLTGGDNTGELFFGEGSRLTVL.

The genes are TRBV7-9 and TRBJ2-3; 9 bases are a match to TRBD2. In germline, CDR1 is SEHNR, CDR2 FQNEAQ (reference sequence). This CDR3 has 16 amino acids. J was trimmed by 1 base and V by 5 bases; bases with no gene match: 7. The CDR3 DNA reads TGTGCCAGCAGCAACCGAGGCGGGGGGGGCACAGATACGCAGTATTTT. Encoded protein: CASSNRGGGGTDTQYF.

This chain uses TRBV24-1 with TRBJ2-2; D not resolved. This CDR3 has 12 residues. V lost 8 bases, J lost 5 bases, and 8 bases lay in between. Looked up from germline, CDR1 is KGHDR and CDR2 is SFDVKD. CDR3: CATKGDTGELFF. Here the CDR3 DNA reads TGTGCCACCAAAGGTGATACCGGGGAGCTGTTTTTT.

The chain carries TRBV10-2 and TRBJ1-5; possible D gene TRBD1, 5 bases. Germline CDR1 and CDR2: WSHSY and SAAADI. V was pared by 5 bases and J by 2 bases, with 16 bases between. The CDR3 spans 16 residues. CDR3 bases: TGCGCCAGCAGTTTGTCCCTTGGGGGGGGCAATCAGCCCCAGCATTTT. Its translation: CASSLSLGGGNQPQHF.

Only a few counts were recorded for this clonotype. This chain uses TRBV19 with TRBJ2-1; the D gene is possibly TRBD1 (5 bases). CDR1 is LNHDA, CDR2 SQIVND, per germline (reference sequence). There are 12 residues in the CDR3. Trimming removed 6 bases at V and 16 bases at J, with 19 bases between. CDR3 bases: TGTGCCAGTAGCAAGACCGACAGTCTTCGCTTCTTC. This gives the protein CASSKTDSLRFF. The whole variable domain, filled in from reference TRBV19 and TRBJ2-1, reads DGGITQSPKYLFRKEGQNVTLSCEQNLNHDAMYWYRQDPGQGLRLIYYSQIVNDFQKGDIAEGYSVSREKKESFPLTVTSAQKNPTAFYLCASSKTDSLRFFGPGTRLTVL.

V gene TRBV5-1 combines with J gene TRBJ2-7; unclear D gene. With 2 bases removed from V and 7 bases from J, the gap between germline ends came to 22 bases. From germline, CDR1 is SGHRS and CDR2 YFSETQ. This CDR3 comprises 16 residues. The CDR3 protein is CASSFKGIKALWEQYF. Here the CDR3 DNA reads TGCGCCAGCAGCTTCAAGGGCATAAAAGCCCTCTGGGAGCAGTACTTC.

This clonotype was seen a handful of times. V gene TRBV2 combines with J gene TRBJ2-3; D may match TRBD1 or TRBD2 (5 bases each). CDR3 length: 14 amino acids. V lost 0 bases and J lost 12, with 16 bases in between. Germline CDR1 and CDR2: SNHLY and FYNNEI. CDR3 DNA sequence: TGTGCCAGCAGTGAAGCGCTTTGGGGACCCAAACAGTATTTT. Translated: CASSEALWGPKQYF.

At least ten counts were recorded for this clonotype. This chain links TRBV7-9 with TRBJ2-5, with D uncertain. With 6 bases removed from V and 2 bases from J, the gap between germline ends came to 4 bases. Germline V gene data show CDR1 as SEHNR and CDR2 as FQNEAQ (reference sequence). The CDR3 is 11 amino acids. This CDR3 is CASSKQETQYF. The DNA of the CDR3 is TGTGCCAGCAGTAAACAAGAGACCCAGTACTTC.

This clonotype was seen more than once but under ten times. This rearrangement joins TRBV18 to TRBJ2-2; D may be TRBD2 (6 bases). The V gene lost 8 bases and the J gene lost 5 bases, with 21 bases spanning the gap. Germline CDR1 KGHSH, CDR2 LQKENI. The CDR3 is 16 residues long. This CDR3 reads CASPLGPGDVTGELFF. The CDR3 nucleotides are TGTGCCAGCCCCCTCGGGCCGGGGGACGTTACCGGGGAGCTGTTTTTT.

The V call is TRBV7-2, the J call TRBJ2-3, with TRBD2 matching over 8 bases. The V gene end was trimmed by 5 bases and the J gene end by 2 bases; junction bases not matched to a gene: 9. The germline V gene has CDR1 SGHTA and CDR2 FQGNSA. This CDR3 contains 16 residues. CDR3 sequence (DNA): TGTGCCAGCAGCAACCAAGCGGGGGCTATCACAGATACGCAGTATTTT. Protein: CASSNQAGAITDTQYF.

Only a few counts were recorded for this clonotype. This chain uses TRBV10-3 with TRBJ1-1; a weak D match, TRBD1 (6 bases). Per the germline V gene, CDR1 is ENHRY and CDR2 is SYGVKD. The CDR3 sequence is 14 residues long. The germline V and J ends were trimmed by 4 bases and 1 base, with 10 bases remaining between them. Here the CDR3 reads CAISGAGANTEAFF. CDR3 bases: TGTGCCATCAGTGGGGCGGGGGCGAACACTGAAGCTTTCTTT.